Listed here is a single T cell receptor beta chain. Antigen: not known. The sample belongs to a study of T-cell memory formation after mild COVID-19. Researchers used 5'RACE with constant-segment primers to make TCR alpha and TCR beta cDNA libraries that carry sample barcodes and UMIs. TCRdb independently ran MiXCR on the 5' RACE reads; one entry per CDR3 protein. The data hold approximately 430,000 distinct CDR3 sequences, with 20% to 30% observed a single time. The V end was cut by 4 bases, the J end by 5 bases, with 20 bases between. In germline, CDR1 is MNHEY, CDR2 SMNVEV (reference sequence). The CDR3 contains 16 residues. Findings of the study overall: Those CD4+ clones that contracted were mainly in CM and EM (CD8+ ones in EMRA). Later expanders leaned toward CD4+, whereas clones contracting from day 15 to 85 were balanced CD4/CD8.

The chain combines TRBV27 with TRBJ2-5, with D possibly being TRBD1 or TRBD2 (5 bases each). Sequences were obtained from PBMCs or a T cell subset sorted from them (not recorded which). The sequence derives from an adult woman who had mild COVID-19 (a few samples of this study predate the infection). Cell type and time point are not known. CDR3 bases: TGTGCCAGCAGTTCTACCGGGACCCCCTCGCGGGAGACCCAGTACTTC. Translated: CASSSTGTPSRETQYF.